The 21 T cell receptor beta chains below all came from one sample that was sequenced in a study of cytomegalovirus exposure and HLA in healthy donors. PCR amplification relied on 60 Vbeta primers (plus 13 Jbeta primers). Sequencing was performed with immunoSEQ multiplex PCR; in TCRdb, only in-frame clones are kept and a portion is missing. This table lists more than 55,000 clones. Material for sequencing was PBMCs. All receptors come from a middle-aged woman in good health and CMV-seropositive.

The chain is built from TRBV7-3 and TRBJ2-7; the match to TRBD2 covers 7 bases. The ends lost 2 bases at V and 0 bases at J; junction bases unmatched: 4. CDR1 is SGHTA and CDR2 is FQGTGA in the germline V gene. The CDR3 sequence is 15 residues long. CDR3 region: CASSLVGGSSYEQYF. The CDR3, as DNA: TGTGCCAGCAGCTTAGTGGGCGGGAGCTCCTACGAGCAGTACTTC.

The rearrangement uses TRBV15 and TRBJ2-7; 7 bases line up with TRBD2. The CDR3 extends over 16 amino acids. V lost 1 base and J lost 5; bases outside the gene matches: 11. The germline CDR1 and CDR2 sequences are LNHNV and YYDKDF (reference sequence). The CDR3 protein is CATSRVDRTRGHEQYF. The CDR3 DNA reads as TGTGCCACCAGCAGAGTGGATAGGACTAGGGGCCACGAGCAGTACTTC.

The chain carries TRBV29-1 and TRBJ1-1, with D unclear. Trimming shortened V by 6 bases and J by 2 bases, and 10 bases separated the two germline ends. Germline V lookup: CDR1 SQVTM, CDR2 ANQGSEA. CDR3 size: 12 residues. DNA of the CDR3: TGCAGCGTGGCGGGTCTAAACACTGAAGCTTTCTTT. It encodes CSVAGLNTEAFF.

The chain is built from TRBV4-1 and TRBJ1-5; D perhaps matches TRBD1 (5 bases). The V end lost 1 base, the J end lost 1 base, and 8 bases lay between the germline ends. CDR3 length: 15 amino acids. CDR1 and CDR2 (germline): MGHRA, YSYEKL. Here the CDR3 reads CASSQGGASNQPQHF. CDR3 coding DNA: TGCGCCAGCAGCCAAGGTGGGGCAAGCAATCAGCCCCAGCATTTT.

The chain joins TRBV6-1 to TRBJ2-3, with TRBD1 matching 8 bases. CDR1 and CDR2 from the germline V gene are MNHNS and SASEGT. Trimming removed 3 bases from V and 9 bases from J; junction bases left unmatched: 17. The CDR3 is 17 amino acids. The CDR3 spells CASSDHSLQGARGTQYF. As DNA, the CDR3 is TGTGCCAGCAGTGACCATTCACTCCAGGGGGCCCGGGGAACGCAGTATTTT.

The J gene is TRBJ1-1, the V gene TRBV4-1; D gene uncertain. The CDR3 runs to 12 residues. V was clipped by 3 bases and J by 7 bases, with 9 bases between them. Germline-derived CDR1 and CDR2 are MGHRA and YSYEKL. CDR3 protein: CASSHGTHEAFF. CDR3 sequence (DNA): TGCGCCAGCAGCCACGGTACCCATGAAGCTTTCTTT.

Regarding this clone: The junction departs from germline at one end; a sequencing error may be responsible. The chain is built from TRBV7-9 and TRBJ2-7; 10 bases are shared with TRBD2. This CDR3 has 14 amino acids. Germline CDR1 reads SEHNR; CDR2 reads FQNEAQ (reference sequence). CDR3: CASSLASASGSRVF. DNA for the CDR3: TGTGCCAGCAGCTTAGCTTCGGCTAGCGGGAGTCGAGTCTTC.

V gene TRBV12-5 combines with J gene TRBJ1-5; D unclear. The CDR3 spans 14 residues. Germline lookup yields CDR1 LGHNT and CDR2 FRNRAP. Trimming removed 1 base from V and 5 bases from J, with 9 bases in between. CDR3 loop: CASGLGRLDQPQHF. Written as DNA, the CDR3 is TGTGCTAGTGGTTTGGGCCGACTGGATCAGCCCCAGCATTTT.

The chain links TRBV19 to TRBJ2-1, with D possibly matching TRBD2 (5 bases). Looked up from germline, CDR1 is LNHDA and CDR2 is SQIVND (reference sequence). Trimming cost V 5 bases and J 4 bases, with 15 bases left between them. CDR3 length: 15 residues. The CDR3: CASSRGFLFYNEQFF. In DNA form, the CDR3 reads TGTGCCAGTAGTCGAGGGTTTTTATTTTACAATGAGCAGTTCTTC.

This chain connects TRBV10-3 to TRBJ1-3; D not certain. V gave up 3 bases and J gave up 4 bases, with 13 bases separating them. Germline CDR1 is ENHRY and CDR2 is SYGVKD. CDR3 length: 15 amino acids. CDR3 DNA sequence: TGTGCCATCAGTGACGCTGGCGCGGTGGGAAACACCATATATTTT. Encoded protein: CAISDAGAVGNTIYF.

The chain links TRBV7-6 to TRBJ1-2; no clear D gene. Germline V gene sequence: CDR1 SGHVS, CDR2 FNYEAQ. Trimming shortened V by 3 bases and J by 2 bases, and 13 bases separated the two germline ends. There are 15 residues in the CDR3. The chain's CDR3 is CASSFAEATNYGYTF. CDR3 nucleotides: TGTGCCAGCAGCTTTGCCGAGGCCACCAACTATGGCTACACCTTC.

V usage is TRBV23-1 and J usage is TRBJ2-3; weak D call: TRBD1 (6 bases). TRBV23-1 is noted as an ORF with a role that remains uncertain. V was trimmed by 4 bases and J by 2 bases, leaving 10 bases between them. CDR3 length: 14 residues. This chain's CDR3 is CASSPRDTTDTQYF. The CDR3 nucleotides read TGCGCCAGCAGTCCACGGGACACCACAGATACGCAGTATTTT.

DNA of the CDR3: TGTGCCAGCAGTGCAATTGGACTGCCGGACACTGAAGCTTTCTTT. This translates into CASSAIGLPDTEAFF. The chain joins TRBV6-5 to TRBJ1-1; no clear D. Germline CDR1 is MNHEY and CDR2 is SVGAGI. The CDR3 has 15 amino acids. The ends were cut back, 5 bases at V and 3 bases at J, with 16 bases in the middle.

The V gene is TRBV28, the J gene TRBJ1-2, with a possible D match to TRBD1 (5 bases). This CDR3 has 14 amino acids. V shed 3 bases and J shed 0 bases, with 8 bases lying between them. Per the germline V gene, CDR1 is MDHEN and CDR2 is SYDVKM. For the CDR3, the DNA is TGTGCCAGCAGTTTCCAGGGTGCTAACTATGGCTACACCTTC. This translates into CASSFQGANYGYTF.

Written as DNA, the CDR3 is TGCGCCAGCAGTTTAAACCCGGGACAAGGAGCTGAAGCTTTCTTT. Its protein is CASSLNPGQGAEAFF. This chain connects TRBV10-1 to TRBJ1-1, with a weak D call TRBD1 (6 bases). This CDR3 has 15 amino acids. Germline V gives CDR1 WNHNN, CDR2 SYGVQD (reference sequence). V was pared by 5 bases and J by 6 bases, with 19 bases between.

J is TRBJ2-7 and V is TRBV5-4; possibly TRBD1 for D (6 bases). CDR3 length equals 15 residues. V gave up 3 bases and J gave up 5 bases, with 18 bases separating them. Germline lookup yields CDR1 SGHNT and CDR2 YYREEE (reference sequence). For the CDR3, the DNA is TGTGCCAGCAGCTATCCCGGACAGAAAAGGGACGAGCAGTACTTC. This encodes CASSYPGQKRDEQYF.

On this clone itself: The same CDR3 arises from other DNA sequences in this sample as well. This sequence joins TRBV5-1 and TRBJ2-7; D is possibly TRBD2 (6 bases). CDR3 size: 13 residues. Trimming pared 3 bases from V and 4 bases from J, leaving 11 bases between. Germline CDR1 and CDR2: SGHRS and YFSETQ. CDR3 residues: CASSWGTGYEQYF. In DNA form, the CDR3 reads TGCGCCAGCAGCTGGGGGACTGGGTACGAGCAGTACTTC.

The rearrangement links TRBV11-3 to TRBJ2-1, with 8 bases fitting TRBD1. Germline trimming cut 2 bases from V and 10 bases from J; bases unmatched to any gene: 10. Looked up from germline, CDR1 is SGHNT and CDR2 is YENEEA. This CDR3 has 15 amino acids. CDR3 bases: TGTGCCAGCAGCTTAAGGCAGGGGGCTGGGGTAGAGCAGTTCTTC. Translated: CASSLRQGAGVEQFF.

This chain uses TRBV7-9 with TRBJ2-3; tentatively, D is TRBD2 (5 bases). This CDR3 contains 15 residues. Germline values: CDR1 SEHNR, CDR2 FQNEAQ (reference sequence). V was pared by 7 bases and J by 4 bases, with 18 bases between. The CDR3 DNA follows: TGTGCCAGCACCCTACAAGGGTACGGGGCAGATACGCAGTATTTT. This gives the protein CASTLQGYGADTQYF.

The chain couples TRBV19 to TRBJ1-1; 7 nucleotides match TRBD1. This CDR3 is 13 amino acids long. V trimming: 6 bases; J trimming: 1 base; junction bases outside the gene matches: 2. Germline-derived CDR1 and CDR2 are LNHDA and SQIVND (reference sequence). DNA for the CDR3: TGTGCCAGTAGACAGGGGCCGAACACTGAAGCTTTCTTT. Protein product: CASRQGPNTEAFF.

The chain recombines TRBV10-3 with TRBJ2-7, with TRBD1 matching over 8 bases. The trim removed 3 bases at V and 5 bases at J, leaving 15 bases unmatched. Germline CDR1 and CDR2: ENHRY and SYGVKD. The CDR3 is 17 residues long. The CDR3 sequence is CAISDLTRTGLDNEQYF. CDR3 bases: TGTGCCATCAGTGATCTCACTAGGACAGGGCTGGACAACGAGCAGTACTTC.